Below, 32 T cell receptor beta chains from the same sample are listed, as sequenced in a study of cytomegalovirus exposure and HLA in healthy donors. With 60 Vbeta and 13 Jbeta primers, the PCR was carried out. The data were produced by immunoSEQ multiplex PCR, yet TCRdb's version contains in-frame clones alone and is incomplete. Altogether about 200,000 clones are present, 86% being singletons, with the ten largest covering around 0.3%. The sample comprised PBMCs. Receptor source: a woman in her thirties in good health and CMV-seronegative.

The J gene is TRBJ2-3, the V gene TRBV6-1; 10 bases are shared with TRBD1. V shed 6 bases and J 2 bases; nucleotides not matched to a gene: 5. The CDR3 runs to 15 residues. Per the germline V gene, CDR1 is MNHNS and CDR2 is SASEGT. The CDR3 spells CASRSGTGVTDTQYF. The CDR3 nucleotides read TGTGCCAGCAGGTCCGGGACAGGGGTCACAGATACGCAGTATTTT.

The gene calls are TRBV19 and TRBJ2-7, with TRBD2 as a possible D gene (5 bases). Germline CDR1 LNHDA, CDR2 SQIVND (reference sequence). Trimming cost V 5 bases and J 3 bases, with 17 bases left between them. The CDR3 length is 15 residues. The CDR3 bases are TGTGCCAGTAGTTCCTCGGGGAGCCTAAGCTACGAGCAGTACTTC. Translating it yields CASSSSGSLSYEQYF. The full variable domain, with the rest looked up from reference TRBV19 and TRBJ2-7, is DGGITQSPKYLFRKEGQNVTLSCEQNLNHDAMYWYRQDPGQGLRLIYYSQIVNDFQKGDIAEGYSVSREKKESFPLTVTSAQKNPTAFYLCASSSSGSLSYEQYFGPGTRLTVT.

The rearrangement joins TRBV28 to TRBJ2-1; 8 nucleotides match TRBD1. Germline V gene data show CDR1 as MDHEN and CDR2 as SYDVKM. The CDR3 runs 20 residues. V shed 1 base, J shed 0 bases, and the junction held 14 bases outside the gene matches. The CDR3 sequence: CASSLFQDRDGTVSYNEQFF. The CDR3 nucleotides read TGTGCCAGCAGTTTATTCCAGGACAGGGATGGGACGGTCTCCTACAATGAGCAGTTCTTC.

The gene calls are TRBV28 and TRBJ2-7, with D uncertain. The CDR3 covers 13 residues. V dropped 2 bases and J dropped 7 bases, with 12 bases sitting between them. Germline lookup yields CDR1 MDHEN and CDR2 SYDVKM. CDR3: CASSLLDSGEQYF. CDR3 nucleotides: TGTGCCAGCAGTTTACTCGATTCCGGGGAGCAGTACTTC.

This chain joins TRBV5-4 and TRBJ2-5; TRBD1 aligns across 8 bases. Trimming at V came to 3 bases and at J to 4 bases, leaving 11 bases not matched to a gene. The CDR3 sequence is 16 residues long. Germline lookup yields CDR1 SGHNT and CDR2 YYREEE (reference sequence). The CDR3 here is CASSSGAGGPGETQYF. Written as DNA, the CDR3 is TGTGCCAGCAGCTCGGGGGCAGGGGGCCCCGGAGAGACCCAGTACTTC.

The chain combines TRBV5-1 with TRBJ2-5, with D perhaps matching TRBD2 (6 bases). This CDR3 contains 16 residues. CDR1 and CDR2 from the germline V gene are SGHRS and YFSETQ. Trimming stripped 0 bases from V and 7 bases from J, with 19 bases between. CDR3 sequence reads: CASSLAPAQRARTQYF. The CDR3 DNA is TGCGCCAGCAGCTTGGCCCCGGCACAGCGGGCTCGGACCCAGTACTTC.

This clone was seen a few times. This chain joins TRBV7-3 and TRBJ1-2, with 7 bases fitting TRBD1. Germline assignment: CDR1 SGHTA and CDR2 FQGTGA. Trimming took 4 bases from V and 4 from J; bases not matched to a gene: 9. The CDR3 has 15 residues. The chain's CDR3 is CASSSSLRDSYGYTF. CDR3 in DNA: TGTGCCAGCAGCTCATCCCTGAGGGACAGCTATGGCTACACCTTC.

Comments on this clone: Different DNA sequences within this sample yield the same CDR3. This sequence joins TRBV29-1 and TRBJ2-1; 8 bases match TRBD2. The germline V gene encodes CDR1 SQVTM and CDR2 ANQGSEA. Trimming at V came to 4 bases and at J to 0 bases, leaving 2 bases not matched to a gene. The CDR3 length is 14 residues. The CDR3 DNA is TGCAGCGTTGGAAGCGGGAGCTCCTACAATGAGCAGTTCTTC. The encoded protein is CSVGSGSSYNEQFF.

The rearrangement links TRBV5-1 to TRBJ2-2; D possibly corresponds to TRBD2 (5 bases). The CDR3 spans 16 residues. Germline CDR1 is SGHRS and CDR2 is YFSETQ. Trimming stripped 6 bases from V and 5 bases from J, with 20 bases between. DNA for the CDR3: TGCGCCAGCACCCTCACCGCCGGGGAGATAACCGGGGAGCTGTTTTTT. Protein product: CASTLTAGEITGELFF.

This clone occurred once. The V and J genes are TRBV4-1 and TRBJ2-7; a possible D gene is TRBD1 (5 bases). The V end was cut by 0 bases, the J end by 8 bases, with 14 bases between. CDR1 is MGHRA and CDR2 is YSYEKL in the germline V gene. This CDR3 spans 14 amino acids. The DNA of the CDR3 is TGCGCCAGCAGCCAAGAGGGCAGGGCCCTGAAGCAGTACTTC. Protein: CASSQEGRALKQYF.

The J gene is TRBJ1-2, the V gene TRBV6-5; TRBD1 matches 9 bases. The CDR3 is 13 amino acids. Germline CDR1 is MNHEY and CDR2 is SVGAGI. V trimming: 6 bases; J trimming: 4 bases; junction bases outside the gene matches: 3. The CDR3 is CASRETGGYGYTF. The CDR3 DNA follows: TGTGCCAGCAGGGAGACAGGGGGCTATGGCTACACCTTC.

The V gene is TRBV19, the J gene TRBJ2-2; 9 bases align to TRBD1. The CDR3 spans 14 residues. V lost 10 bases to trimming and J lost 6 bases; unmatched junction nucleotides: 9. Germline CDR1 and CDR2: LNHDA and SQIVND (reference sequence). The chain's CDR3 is CATSGTGIPGELFF. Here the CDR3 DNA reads TGTGCCACCTCCGGGACAGGGATACCCGGGGAGCTGTTTTTT.

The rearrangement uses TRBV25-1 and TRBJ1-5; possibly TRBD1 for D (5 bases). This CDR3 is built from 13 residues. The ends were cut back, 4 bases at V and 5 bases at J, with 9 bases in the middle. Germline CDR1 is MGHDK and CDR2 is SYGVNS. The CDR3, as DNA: TGTGCCAGCAGTGGGGGCAGCCATCAGCCCCAGCATTTT. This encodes CASSGGSHQPQHF.

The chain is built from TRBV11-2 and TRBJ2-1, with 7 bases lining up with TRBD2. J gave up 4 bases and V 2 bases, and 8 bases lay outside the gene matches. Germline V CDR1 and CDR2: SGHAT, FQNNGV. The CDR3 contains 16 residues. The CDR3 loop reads CASSLWAGEGYNEQFF. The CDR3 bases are TGTGCCAGCAGCTTATGGGCGGGGGAAGGGTACAATGAGCAGTTCTTC.

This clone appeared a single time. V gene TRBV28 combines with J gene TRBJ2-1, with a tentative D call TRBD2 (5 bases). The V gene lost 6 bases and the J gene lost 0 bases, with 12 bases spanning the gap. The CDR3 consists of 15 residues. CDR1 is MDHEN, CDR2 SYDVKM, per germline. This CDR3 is CASRAGPSSYNEQFF. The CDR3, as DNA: TGTGCCAGCAGGGCGGGCCCTAGCTCCTACAATGAGCAGTTCTTC.

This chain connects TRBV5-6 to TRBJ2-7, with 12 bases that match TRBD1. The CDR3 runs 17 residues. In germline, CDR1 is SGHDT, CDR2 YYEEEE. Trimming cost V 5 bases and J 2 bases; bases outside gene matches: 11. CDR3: CASRGGTGGASPYEQYF. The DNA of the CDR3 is TGTGCCAGCAGGGGGGGGACAGGGGGCGCTTCTCCCTACGAGCAGTACTTC.

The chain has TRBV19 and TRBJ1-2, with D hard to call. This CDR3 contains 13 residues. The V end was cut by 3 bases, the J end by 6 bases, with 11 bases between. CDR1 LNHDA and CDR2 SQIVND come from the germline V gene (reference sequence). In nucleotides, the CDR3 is TGTGCCAGTAGTATGGCGGGGTTGGATGGCTACACCTTC. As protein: CASSMAGLDGYTF.

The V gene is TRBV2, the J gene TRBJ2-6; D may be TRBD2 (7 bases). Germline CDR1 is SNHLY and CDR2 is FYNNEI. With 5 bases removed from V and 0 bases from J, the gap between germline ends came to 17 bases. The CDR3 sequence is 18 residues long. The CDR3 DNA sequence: TGTGCCAGCAGTCGAGGGGGGGTGGGGGGCTCTGGGGCCAACGTCCTGACTTTC. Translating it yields CASSRGGVGGSGANVLTF.

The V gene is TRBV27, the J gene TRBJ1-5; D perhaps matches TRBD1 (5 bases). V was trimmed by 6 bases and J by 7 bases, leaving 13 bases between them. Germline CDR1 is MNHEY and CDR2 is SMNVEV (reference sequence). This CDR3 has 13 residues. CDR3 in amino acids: CASRGGLHQPQHF. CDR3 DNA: TGTGCCAGCAGGGGGGGACTCCACCAGCCCCAGCATTTT.

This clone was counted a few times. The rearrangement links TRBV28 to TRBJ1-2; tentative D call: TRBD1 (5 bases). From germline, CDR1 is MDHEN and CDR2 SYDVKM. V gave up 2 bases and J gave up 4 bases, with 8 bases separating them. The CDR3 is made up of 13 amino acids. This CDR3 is CASSLAGPYGYTF. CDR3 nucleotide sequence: TGTGCCAGCAGTTTAGCAGGGCCCTATGGCTACACCTTC.

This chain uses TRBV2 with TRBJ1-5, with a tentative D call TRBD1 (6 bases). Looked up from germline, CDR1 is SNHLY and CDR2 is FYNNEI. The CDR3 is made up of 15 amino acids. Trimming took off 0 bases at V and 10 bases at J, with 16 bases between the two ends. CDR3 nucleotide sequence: TGTGCCAGCAGTGAAGCCAGGGGCGCTATCAGCCCCCAGCATTTT. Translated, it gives CASSEARGAISPQHF.

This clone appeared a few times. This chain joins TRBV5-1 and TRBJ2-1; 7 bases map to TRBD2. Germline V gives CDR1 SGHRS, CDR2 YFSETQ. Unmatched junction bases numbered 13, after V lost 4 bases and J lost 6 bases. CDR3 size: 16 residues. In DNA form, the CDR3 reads TGCGCCAGCAGCCGACGAACGGGGAGGGAGGCCAATGAGCAGTTCTTC. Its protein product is CASSRRTGREANEQFF.

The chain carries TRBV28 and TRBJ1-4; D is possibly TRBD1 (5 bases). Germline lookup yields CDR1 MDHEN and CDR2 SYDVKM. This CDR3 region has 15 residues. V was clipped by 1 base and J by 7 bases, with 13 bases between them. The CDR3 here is CASSLYGGGSEKLFF. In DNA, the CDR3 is TGTGCCAGCAGTTTATATGGGGGAGGAAGTGAAAAACTGTTTTTT. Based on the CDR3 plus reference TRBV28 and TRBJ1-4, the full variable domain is DVKVTQSSRYLVKRTGEKVFLECVQDMDHENMFWYRQDPGLGLRLIYFSYDVKMKEKGDIPEGYSVSREKKERFSLILESASTNQTSMYLCASSLYGGGSEKLFFGSGTQLSVL.

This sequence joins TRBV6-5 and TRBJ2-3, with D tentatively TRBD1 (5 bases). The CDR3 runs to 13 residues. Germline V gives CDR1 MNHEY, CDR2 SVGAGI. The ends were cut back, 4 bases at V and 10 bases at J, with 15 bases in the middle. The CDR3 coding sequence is TGTGCCAGCAGTTCTCAGGGTCTGGGTGCGCAGTATTTT. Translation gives CASSSQGLGAQYF.

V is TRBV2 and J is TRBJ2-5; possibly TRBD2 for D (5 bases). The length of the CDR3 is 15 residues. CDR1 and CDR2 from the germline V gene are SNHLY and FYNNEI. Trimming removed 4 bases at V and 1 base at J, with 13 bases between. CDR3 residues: CASSGGRAGQETQYF. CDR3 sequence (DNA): TGTGCCAGCAGTGGAGGGAGAGCAGGCCAAGAGACCCAGTACTTC.

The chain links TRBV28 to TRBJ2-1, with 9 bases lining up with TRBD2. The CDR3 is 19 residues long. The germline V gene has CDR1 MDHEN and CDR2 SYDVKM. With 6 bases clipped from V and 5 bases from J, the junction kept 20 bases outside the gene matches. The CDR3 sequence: CASRSVPGTGTSSNNEQFF. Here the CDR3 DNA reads TGTGCCAGCAGATCAGTGCCTGGCACCGGGACTAGCTCAAACAATGAGCAGTTCTTC.

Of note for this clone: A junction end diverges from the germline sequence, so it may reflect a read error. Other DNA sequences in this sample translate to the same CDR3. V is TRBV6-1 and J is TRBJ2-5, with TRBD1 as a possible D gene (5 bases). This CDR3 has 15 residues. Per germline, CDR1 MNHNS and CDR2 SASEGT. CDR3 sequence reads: CASIRAGLYQETQYF. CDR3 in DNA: TGTGCCAGCATTCGAGCAGGGTTATACCAAGAGACCCAATACTTC.

CDR3 nucleotide sequence: TGCAGCGCCCAGGGTGTTGCAGATACGCAGTATTTT. Translation gives CSAQGVADTQYF. The rearrangement uses TRBV29-1 and TRBJ2-3, with TRBD1 as a possible D gene (5 bases). Trimming shortened V by 7 bases and J by 4 bases, and 12 bases separated the two germline ends. This CDR3 spans 12 amino acids. The germline CDR1 and CDR2 sequences are SQVTM and ANQGSEA.

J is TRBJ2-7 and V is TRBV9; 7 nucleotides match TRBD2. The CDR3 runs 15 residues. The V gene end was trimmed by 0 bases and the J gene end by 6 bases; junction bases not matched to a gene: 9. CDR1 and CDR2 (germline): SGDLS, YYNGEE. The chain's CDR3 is CASSVGGGPAGEQYF. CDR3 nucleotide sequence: TGTGCCAGCAGCGTAGGCGGGGGACCCGCCGGCGAGCAGTACTTC.

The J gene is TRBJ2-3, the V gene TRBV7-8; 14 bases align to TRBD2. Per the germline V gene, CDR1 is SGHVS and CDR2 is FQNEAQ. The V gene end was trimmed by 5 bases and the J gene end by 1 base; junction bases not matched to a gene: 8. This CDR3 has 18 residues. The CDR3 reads CASSARLAGGPGTDTQYF. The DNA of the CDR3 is TGTGCCAGCAGCGCACGACTAGCGGGAGGGCCGGGCACAGATACGCAGTATTTT.

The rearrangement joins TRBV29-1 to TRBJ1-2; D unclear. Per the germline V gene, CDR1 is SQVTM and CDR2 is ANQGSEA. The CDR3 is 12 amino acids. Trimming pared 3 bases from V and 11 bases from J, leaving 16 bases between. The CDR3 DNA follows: TGCAGCGTTGATGTGGGTGGCGGGTTATACACCTTC. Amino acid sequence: CSVDVGGGLYTF.

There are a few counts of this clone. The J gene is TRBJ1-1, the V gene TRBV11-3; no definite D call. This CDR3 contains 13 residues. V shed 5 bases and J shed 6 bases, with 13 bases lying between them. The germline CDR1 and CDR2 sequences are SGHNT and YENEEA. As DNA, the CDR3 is TGTGCCAGCAGCCCGGGAATCGAGTCTGAAGCTTTCTTT. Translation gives CASSPGIESEAFF.